This T cell receptor (beta chain) was sequenced during a study of blood T cell repertoires in COVID-19. Study overall: Collection of acute and convalescent COVID-19 samples took place in the United States, Italy and Spain.

This CDR3 comprises 13 residues. With 2 bases removed from V and 1 base from J, the gap between germline ends came to 8 bases. The germline V gene encodes CDR1 GTSNPN and CDR2 SVGIG (reference sequence). Study processing details: Reference gene primer amplification in the assay estimated nucleated cell counts. Profiled with immunoSEQ multiplex PCR; TCRdb holds only in-frame clones, not every one. V, J and clone size reflect that table, while D and trimming were determined from the DNA. The data contain a few hundred thousand clones, 84% of them seen just once; the ten biggest clones take up 10% to 13%. It was during active infection that Seattle patients were enrolled and then longitudinally followed.

The receptor was derived from a woman over 75 with COVID-19, enrolled during active disease. The sequencing input was peripheral blood. The genes are TRBV30 and TRBJ2-5; D is ambiguous. The CDR3, as DNA: TGTGCCTGGAGTTTGATACTCCAAGAGACCCAGTACTTC. Encoded protein: CAWSLILQETQYF.